This T cell receptor beta chain was identified during a study of regulatory dendritic cells for organ transplantation. Whole-study context: Regulatory dendritic cells came from monocytes given vitamin D3 and IL-10.

The count of this clone is one. Its antigen is undetermined. CFSE-labeled sorted T cells met regulatory or mature dendritic cells for 5 days. The CDR3 has 14 residues. The germline V gene has CDR1 MGHDK and CDR2 SYGVNS. V gave up 2 bases and J gave up 7 bases, with 11 bases separating them. The table came from immunoSEQ multiplex PCR; TCRdb's copy has only in-frame clones and leaves some out. Of about 12,000 clones in the sample, around 92% are singletons; the top ten hold 0.22%. The gene calls are TRBV25-1 and TRBJ2-2; a weak D match, TRBD1 (6 bases). The clonotype was recovered from a human donor in good health. Sequenced material: naive CD8+ T cells from blood cultured with regulatory dendritic cells. The subset was: CD45RA+ naive T cells. CDR3 region: CASSEHTRGGELFF. The CDR3 coding sequence is TGTGCCAGCAGTGAACATACCAGGGGCGGGGAGCTGTTTTTT.